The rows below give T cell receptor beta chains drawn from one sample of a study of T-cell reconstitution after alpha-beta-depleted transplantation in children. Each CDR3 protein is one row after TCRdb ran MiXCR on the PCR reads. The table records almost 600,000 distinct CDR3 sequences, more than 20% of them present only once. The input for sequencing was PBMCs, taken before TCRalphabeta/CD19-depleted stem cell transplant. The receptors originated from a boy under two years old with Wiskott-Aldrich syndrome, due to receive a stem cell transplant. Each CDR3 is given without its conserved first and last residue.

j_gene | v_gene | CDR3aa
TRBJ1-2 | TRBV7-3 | ASSLTAAAEVGGYT
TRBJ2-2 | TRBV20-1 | SASAPLSRELF
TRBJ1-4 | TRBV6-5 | ASSIEKLF
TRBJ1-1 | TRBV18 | ASSPWAGTEAF
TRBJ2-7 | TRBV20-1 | SARDRGRGSYEQY
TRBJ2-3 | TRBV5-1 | ASSSERSWGTDTQY
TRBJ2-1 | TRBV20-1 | SARDGLDYLNEQF
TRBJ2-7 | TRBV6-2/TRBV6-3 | ASSSLGTQGYYEQY
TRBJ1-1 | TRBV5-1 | ASSMAQGPEAF
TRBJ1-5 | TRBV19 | AIGNTNSNQPQH
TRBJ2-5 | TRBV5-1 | ASSFAFALTSGLKETQY
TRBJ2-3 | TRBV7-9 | ASGPPGRHSTDTQY
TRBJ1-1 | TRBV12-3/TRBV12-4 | ASSLTGGLEAF
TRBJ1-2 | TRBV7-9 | ASSLAWAGRDNYGYT
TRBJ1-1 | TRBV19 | ASSMGVDTEAF
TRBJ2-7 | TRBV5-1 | ASSPPGLAGVSAEQY
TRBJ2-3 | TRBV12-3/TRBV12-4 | ASSSGRVDTQY
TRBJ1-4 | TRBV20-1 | SASQASEKLF
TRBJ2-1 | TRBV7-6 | ASSLTPSGRALNEQF
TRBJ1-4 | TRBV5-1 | ASRISDGLLEKLF
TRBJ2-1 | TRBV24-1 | ATSDRGQGRPYNEQF
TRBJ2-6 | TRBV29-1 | SVPTGYRASSGANVLT
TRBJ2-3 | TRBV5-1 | ASSPRGMGLAGDTQY
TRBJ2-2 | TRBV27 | ASNGQGVIGELF
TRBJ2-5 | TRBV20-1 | SAGVAGKETQY
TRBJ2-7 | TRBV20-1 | SARRAGSSYEQY
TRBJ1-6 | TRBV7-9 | ASSLGAMGPLH
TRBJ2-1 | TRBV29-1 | SVERGIYNEQF
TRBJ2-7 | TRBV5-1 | ASSTHRGSYEQY
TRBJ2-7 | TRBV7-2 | ASTFQWTDYEQY
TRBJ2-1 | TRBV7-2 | ASSPLAGVLLNEQF
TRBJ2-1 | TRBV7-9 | ASSAEPRDSNEQF
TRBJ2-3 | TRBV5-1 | ASSLEDPDTQY
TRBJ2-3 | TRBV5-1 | ASKGRTVIASTDTQY
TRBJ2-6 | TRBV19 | ASSILKTGANVLT